The TCR beta chain under discussion was sequenced for a study of beta chain features in type 1 diabetes (dated by TCRdb to the late 2010s). Broadly, across the study: No differences in mean age, gender distribution, total cell number or subset yield were found between patients and healthy donors. A total of 90 million to 120 million sorted cells were examined across all samples, and a strong correlation was observed between cell number per subset and RNA yield. The study compared TCRB repertoires of sorted circulating CD4+ T cell subsets between recently diagnosed type 1 diabetes patients and matched healthy donors. Whereas all 28 donors provided naive and central memory subsets, regulatory and stem cell-like memory subsets were isolated from just 8 patients and roughly eight healthy donors.

The research as a whole found: Naive, central memory and regulatory TCRB repertoires appeared more similar among patients than among healthy donors. Type 1 diabetes patients showed a moderate but significant shortening of TCRB CDR3 length in all four CD4+ subsets. Sequencing cDNA rather than genomic DNA could over-represent highly expressing activated cells, although activation and CD3 levels did not differ between groups. At VDJ recombination sites, patients with type 1 diabetes made fewer insertions and deleted more nucleotides, a pattern implying thymic rearrangement abnormalities. Shorter templates might be favored by PCR, yet because patient and control samples were amplified and corrected together, any such skew would affect both groups equally. Only small numbers of individuals were included in the HLA sub-analyses, which left unresolved whether HLA type had any influence on TCRB rearrangement.

All of the isolated RNA was reverse transcribed with the High Capacity cDNA Reverse Transcription Kit, so expressed TCRB transcripts were sequenced. Naive, central memory and regulatory T cell samples underwent deep immunoSEQ sequencing, averaging roughly 3.3 million total reads per sample. Sorted cells were lysed in RLT buffer, and RNA was extracted using DNase-treated RNeasy Micro or Mini kits according to cell number. Each cell subset was processed separately to prevent cross-contamination, with patient and healthy donor samples processed together. TCRB sequences were amplified from cDNA with the immunoSEQ multiplex PCR, producing 87-bp fragments spanning the CDR3 region. Amplicons were sequenced on the Illumina HiSeq platform. In the authors' own workflow: PCR bias was corrected computationally using synthetic template baselines, and reads within Hamming distance 2 were collapsed, with unmergeable singletons discarded. Reads were aligned against IMGT so that V, D and J genes, CDR3 length and insertions or deletions at six rearrangement sites could be assigned. Clonotype counts were normalized to sorted cell number within each subset before computing true diversity and Gini coefficients with the tcR R package. The overlap coefficient, calculated on TCRB nucleotide sequences, was used to quantify repertoire sharing. Out-of-frame TCRB sequences from naive cells were analyzed as a proxy for the pre-selection repertoire. Not all clones reach the TCRdb copy of this immuneACCESS table, which keeps in-frame sequences only. Checked studies attribute under half of the gap to unresolved V genes and leave the rest unexplained. The V and J calls and the clone size are those of that table, but D and trimming were determined from the DNA. The sample table holds a few hundred thousand clones, of which around 24% were seen once. Around 0.012% of the sample lies in the top ten.

Based on the germline V gene (reference sequence), the CDR1 and CDR2 sequences are MNHNY and SVGAGI. The CDR3 starts with the cysteine, ends with the phenylalanine, and has 13 residues. The CDR3 DNA has 39 bases and is translated from base 1. V drops 5 bases and J drops 1 base, leaving 8 bases in between. Each donor gave one peripheral blood draw, averaging around 120 mL, which was collected into heparinised tubes. A BD FACSAria II and a panel including CD45RO, CCR7, CD25, CD127, CD95 and CD27 were used to sort naive, central memory, regulatory and stem cell-like memory CD4+ T cells. A purity above 98% was achieved for all sorted populations. PBMCs were isolated right away by Lymphoprep density gradient centrifugation and were stained directly, without culture. So that batch effects would be minimized, each experiment stained and sorted samples in pairs, pairing one healthy donor with one patient.

In regard to this clone: The antigen it recognizes is unknown. No much larger clone is present one base from it, and per-base qualities are unavailable.

The sequenced sample consisted of naive CD4+ T cells from blood. The intended sense of this specimen's cell subset or site label: true naive CD4+ T cells. This TCR derives from a woman aged 30 to 39 with type 1 diabetes. The rearranged chain carries TRBV6-6 and TRBJ1-1; the D region possibly corresponds to TRBD1 (5 bases align). The CDR3 region: CASSPQGNTEAFF. The DNA is as follows: TGTGCCAGCAGTCCTCAGGGGAACACTGAAGCTTTCTTT.